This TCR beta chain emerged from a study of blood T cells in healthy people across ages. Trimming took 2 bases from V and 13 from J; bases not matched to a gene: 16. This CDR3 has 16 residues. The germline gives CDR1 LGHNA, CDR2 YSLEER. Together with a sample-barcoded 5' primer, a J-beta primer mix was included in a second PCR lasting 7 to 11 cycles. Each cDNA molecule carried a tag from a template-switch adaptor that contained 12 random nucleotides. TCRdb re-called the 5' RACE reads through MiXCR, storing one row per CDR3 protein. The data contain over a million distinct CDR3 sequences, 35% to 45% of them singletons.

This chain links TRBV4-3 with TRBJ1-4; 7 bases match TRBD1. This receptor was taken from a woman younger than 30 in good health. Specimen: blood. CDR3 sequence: CASSQRPGTEEGGLFF. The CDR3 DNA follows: TGCGCCAGCAGCCAACGACCCGGGACAGAAGAGGGAGGACTGTTTTTT.